This T cell receptor beta chain was found in a study of blood T cell repertoires in COVID-19. As for the study in general: Spain, Italy and the United States supplied samples that represented acute and convalescent COVID-19. T cells, B-cell-depleted T cells, or PBMCs provided the cDNA or gDNA that served as material.

Per the original data handling: Nucleated cell counts were estimated from reference gene primer amplification. Sequencing used immunoSEQ multiplex PCR; TCRdb keeps in-frame clones, though not all of them. The DNA was the basis for D and trimming; V, J and clone size are from that table. The sample comprises just over 250,000 clones, around 87% of which are singletons, and less than 3% rests with the top ten. CDR1 and CDR2 from the germline V gene are SGHTA and FQGTGA. V was trimmed by 5 bases and J by 7 bases, leaving 14 bases between them. The length of the CDR3 is 13 residues. This chain uses TRBV7-3 with TRBJ1-1; no clear D. Source material: peripheral blood. This sequence was found in a woman between 45 and 65 years old with acute or convalescent COVID-19. The CDR3 protein is CASSTRVDGEAFF. CDR3 DNA sequence: TGTGCCAGCAGCACCCGGGTAGACGGTGAAGCTTTCTTT.